The 24 T cell receptor beta chains below were found in one sample sequenced in a study of cytomegalovirus exposure and HLA in healthy donors. Sequencing was performed with immunoSEQ multiplex PCR; in TCRdb, only in-frame clones are kept and a portion is missing. The sample records over 75,000 clones, roughly 90% being singletons. The specimen sequenced was PBMCs. These receptors all come from a man aged 30-40 years in good health and CMV-seronegative.

The rearrangement links TRBV5-1 to TRBJ2-7, with 13 nucleotides matching TRBD2. The CDR3 extends over 15 amino acids. With V trimmed by 4 bases and J by 2 bases, 3 bases remained unmatched. Germline V gives CDR1 SGHRS, CDR2 YFSETQ. The CDR3 nucleotides read TGCGCCAGCAGCAAGGGACTAGCGGGGACCTACGAGCAGTACTTC. Translating it yields CASSKGLAGTYEQYF.

The chain uses TRBV7-9 and TRBJ2-2; D is unclear. From germline, CDR1 is SEHNR and CDR2 FQNEAQ (reference sequence). V was pared by 5 bases and J by 0 bases, with 7 bases between. CDR3 length: 14 amino acids. CDR3 bases: TGTGCCAGCAGCCCCCGAGCGAACACCGGGGAGCTGTTTTTT. This codes for CASSPRANTGELFF.

This clone was counted a single time. The rearrangement uses TRBV5-1 and TRBJ1-1, with D maybe TRBD1 (5 bases). The CDR3 covers 13 residues. Trimming took off 5 bases at V and 1 base at J, with 9 bases between the two ends. Germline values: CDR1 SGHRS, CDR2 YFSETQ. CDR3 amino acids: CASSQDKNTEAFF. CDR3 bases: TGCGCCAGCAGTCAGGACAAGAACACTGAAGCTTTCTTT.

V usage is TRBV30 and J usage is TRBJ1-2; a possible D gene is TRBD1 (6 bases). V gave up 1 base and J gave up 11 bases, with 20 bases separating them. Germline V gives CDR1 GTSNPN, CDR2 SVGIG (reference sequence). This CDR3 spans 14 amino acids. The chain's CDR3 is CAWSASGIRRGYTF. CDR3 sequence (DNA): TGTGCCTGGAGTGCCTCCGGGATCAGAAGGGGGTACACCTTC.

The chain carries TRBV28 and TRBJ1-2; 9 bases fit TRBD1. J gave up 7 bases and V 5 bases, and 14 bases lay outside the gene matches. The CDR3 consists of 16 residues. CDR1 and CDR2 (germline): MDHEN, SYDVKM. The CDR3 sequence is CASSPGQGRASGGYTF. The DNA of the CDR3 is TGTGCCAGCAGTCCCGGACAGGGGAGGGCTTCAGGTGGCTACACCTTC.

This rearrangement joins TRBV30 to TRBJ1-1, with TRBD1 identical over 7 bases. This CDR3 has 16 residues. The V gene end was trimmed by 4 bases and the J gene end by 5 bases; junction bases not matched to a gene: 16. In germline, CDR1 is GTSNPN, CDR2 SVGIG (reference sequence). The CDR3 region is CAWKGGGRGSWTEAFF. CDR3 coding DNA: TGTGCCTGGAAAGGGGGCGGACGGGGTTCTTGGACTGAAGCTTTCTTT.

J is TRBJ1-2 and V is TRBV18; 8 positions match TRBD1. The CDR3 runs to 14 residues. The junction had 5 bases not matched to a gene; V was cut back by 5 bases and J by 3 bases. The V gene's germline CDR1 is KGHSH and CDR2 LQKENI. The DNA of the CDR3 is TGTGCCAGCTCAAGCCAGGGGGCTGACTATGGCTACACCTTC. Protein: CASSSQGADYGYTF.

The J gene is TRBJ2-7, the V gene TRBV5-1; 8 positions match TRBD2. V shed 0 bases, J shed 4 bases, and the junction held 9 bases outside the gene matches. The CDR3 runs to 16 residues. Germline CDR1 reads SGHRS; CDR2 reads YFSETQ. The CDR3 sequence: CASSLVTGGKLYEQYF. The CDR3 nucleotides are TGCGCCAGCAGCTTGGTGACGGGGGGGAAGCTTTACGAGCAGTACTTC.

The chain employs TRBV7-2 and TRBJ2-1, with 10 bases aligning to TRBD2. Germline loops: CDR1 SGHTA, CDR2 FQGNSA. The CDR3 loop spans 17 amino acids. The ends lost 1 base at V and 8 bases at J; junction bases unmatched: 11. This CDR3 is CASSLGPPLAGVDEQFF. CDR3 DNA: TGTGCCAGCAGCTTAGGCCCCCCCCTAGCGGGAGTCGATGAGCAGTTCTTC.

This sequence joins TRBV5-8 and TRBJ1-1; 7 bases fit TRBD1. CDR1 and CDR2 from the germline V gene are SGHTS and YDEGEE. This CDR3 has 13 amino acids. After removal of 7 bases from V and 3 bases from J, the junction contained 6 bases not matched to a gene. CDR3: CASCGQVYTEAFF. The CDR3 bases are TGTGCCAGCTGCGGACAGGTTTACACTGAAGCTTTCTTT.

This chain joins TRBV29-1 and TRBJ2-1; tentative D call: TRBD2 (5 bases). Trimming stripped 7 bases from V and 6 bases from J, with 16 bases between. The CDR3 length is 13 residues. Germline V gene sequence: CDR1 SQVTM, CDR2 ANQGSEA. DNA for the CDR3: TGCAGCGCCGGGTTACGTGGGAGCAATGAGCAGTTCTTC. Residues: CSAGLRGSNEQFF.

The chain recombines TRBV5-8 with TRBJ2-1; 8 bases are shared with TRBD2. Per the germline V gene, CDR1 is SGHTS and CDR2 is YDEGEE. The CDR3 extends over 15 amino acids. V was clipped by 3 bases and J by 0 bases; unmatched bases: 2. As DNA, the CDR3 is TGTGCCAGCAGCTCCCGGGGGGGCTCCTACAATGAGCAGTTCTTC. It codes for CASSSRGGSYNEQFF.

The V call is TRBV5-1, the J call TRBJ1-4; D ambiguous. The CDR3 has 14 amino acids. CDR1 is SGHRS and CDR2 is YFSETQ in the germline V gene. Trimming stripped 4 bases from V and 2 bases from J, with 9 bases between. CDR3 protein: CASSRGSTNEKLFF. CDR3 bases: TGCGCCAGCAGCCGGGGTTCCACTAATGAAAAACTGTTTTTT. The full variable domain, completed using reference TRBV5-1 and TRBJ1-4, is KAGVTQTPRYLIKTRGQQVTLSCSPISGHRSVSWYQQTPGQGLQFLFEYFSETQRNKGNFPGRFSGRQFSNSRSEMNVSTLELGDSALYLCASSRGSTNEKLFFGSGTQLSVL.

This sequence joins TRBV10-3 and TRBJ2-7; 11 bases agree with TRBD2. The junction had 3 bases not matched to a gene; V was cut back by 3 bases and J by 2 bases. Germline CDR1 ENHRY, CDR2 SYGVKD. The CDR3 contains 15 residues. The chain's CDR3 is CAISDLAGGTYEQYF. DNA of the CDR3: TGTGCCATCAGTGACCTAGCGGGAGGTACCTACGAGCAGTACTTC.

The genes are TRBV14 and TRBJ1-2; D not certain. Germline lookup yields CDR1 SGHDN and CDR2 FVKESK. This CDR3 contains 13 residues. V dropped 1 base and J dropped 8 bases, with 11 bases sitting between them. The CDR3 DNA is TGTGCCAGCAGCCAAGGCCAGAGCGGGGGCTACACCTTC. The encoded protein is CASSQGQSGGYTF.

In DNA, the CDR3 is TGTGCCAGCAGTGATCTCACTACCTACGAGCAGTACTTC. Translating gives CASSDLTTYEQYF. J is TRBJ2-7 and V is TRBV2; D is undetermined. This CDR3 is 13 amino acids long. Trimming removed 3 bases at V and 2 bases at J, with 8 bases between. Germline CDR1 and CDR2: SNHLY and FYNNEI.

This chain links TRBV27 with TRBJ1-1; D not certain. In germline, CDR1 is MNHEY, CDR2 SMNVEV (reference sequence). Trimming removed 4 bases at V and 2 bases at J, with 14 bases between. This CDR3 contains 15 residues. CDR3 residues: CASSSGRPFNTEAFF. In nucleotides, the CDR3 is TGTGCCAGCAGTTCGGGAAGGCCGTTTAACACTGAAGCTTTCTTT.

The gene calls are TRBV2 and TRBJ1-1, with 7 bases that match TRBD1. The V and J ends lost 6 bases and 0 bases, in that order; junction bases with no gene match: 13. The germline CDR1 and CDR2 sequences are SNHLY and FYNNEI. This CDR3 has 17 residues. CDR3 in amino acids: CASRDTTGQGMNTEAFF. CDR3 nucleotide sequence: TGTGCCAGCAGAGATACGACAGGGCAGGGAATGAACACTGAAGCTTTCTTT.

The chain employs TRBV10-3 and TRBJ2-5; perhaps TRBD1 as D (6 bases). CDR1 ENHRY and CDR2 SYGVKD come from the germline V gene. Trimming left V 9 bases short and J 4 bases short, with 12 bases between. This CDR3 is 12 amino acids long. CDR3 region: CAIGTYGETQYF. The CDR3 DNA is TGTGCCATAGGGACATACGGAGAGACCCAGTACTTC.

The rearrangement links TRBV6-4 to TRBJ2-1, with TRBD2 matching over 15 bases. The germline CDR1 and CDR2 sequences are MRHNA and SNTAGT. V shed 2 bases and J 7 bases; nucleotides not matched to a gene: 6. The CDR3 consists of 17 residues. The CDR3 here is CASSDTGLAGGGNEQFF. Here the CDR3 DNA reads TGTGCCAGCAGTGACACGGGACTAGCGGGGGGCGGGAATGAGCAGTTCTTC.

The rearrangement joins TRBV13 to TRBJ2-1; possibly TRBD1 for D (6 bases). Germline assignment: CDR1 PRHDT and CDR2 FYEKMQ (reference sequence). The germline V and J ends were trimmed by 4 bases and 3 bases, with 25 bases remaining between them. The length of the CDR3 is 19 residues. The CDR3 DNA reads as TGTGCCAGCAGCTCTCCGGGGCAGGGGAGTAGTATATTCTACAATGAGCAGTTCTTC. It yields the protein CASSSPGQGSSIFYNEQFF.

The chain recombines TRBV7-9 with TRBJ2-1; TRBD1 matches at 8 bases. The V segment lost 5 bases and the J segment 1 base; nucleotides outside the gene matches: 4. The CDR3 sequence is 15 residues long. Germline lookup yields CDR1 SEHNR and CDR2 FQNEAQ (reference sequence). The CDR3 region is CASSTDRGSYNEQFF. The CDR3 DNA reads as TGTGCCAGCAGCACCGACAGGGGTTCCTACAATGAGCAGTTCTTC.

This rearrangement joins TRBV5-1 to TRBJ1-4; 8 bases fit TRBD1. Germline assignment: CDR1 SGHRS and CDR2 YFSETQ. The J segment lost 8 bases and the V segment lost 4 bases, leaving 10 bases of the junction unmatched. The CDR3 runs 15 residues. CDR3 loop: CASSPRTGSQEKLFF. CDR3 bases: TGCGCCAGCAGCCCTAGGACAGGGTCTCAGGAAAAACTGTTTTTT.

This chain joins TRBV27 and TRBJ2-1; TRBD1 matches 10 bases. The CDR3 is 18 residues long. V dropped 5 bases and J dropped 2; count of bases not matched to a gene: 12. Per the germline V gene, CDR1 is MNHEY and CDR2 is SMNVEV (reference sequence). The CDR3 loop reads CASSDGYRQGATYNEQFF. Written as DNA, the CDR3 is TGTGCCAGCAGTGACGGGTATCGACAGGGGGCGACCTACAATGAGCAGTTCTTC.